Listed below are T cell receptor beta chains from one sample, sequenced in a study of T cell repertoires in cytomegalovirus infection. What these receptors recognize is not known. MiXCR was run by TCRdb on the reads, yielding one entry per CDR3 protein. Among roughly 27,000 distinct CDR3 sequences, about 20% were seen once, and the ten largest hold about 82%. The sample here was CD8+ T cells from cultured PBMCs, taken from culture after CMV antigen stimulation. The receptors stem from a human donor in good health (CMV status not recorded). Some clones in this sample may be carry-over from other donors' samples. Each CDR3 is given with its conserved first and last residue. D genes are given only for firm matches.

d_call: .; v_call: TRBV5-4; cdr3_aa: CASSPDFLSYNEQFF
d_call: .; v_call: TRBV7-6; cdr3_aa: CASSNAEGDTQYF
d_call: .; v_call: TRBV4-1; cdr3_aa: CASSQDDRSISPQHF
d_call: TRBD1; v_call: TRBV27; cdr3_aa: CASSFGAGGYEQYF
d_call: .; v_call: TRBV7-2; cdr3_aa: CASSLGRAKNTGELFF
d_call: .; v_call: TRBV5-4; cdr3_aa: CASSSDDSNQPQHF
d_call: .; v_call: TRBV7-6; cdr3_aa: CASSLAPPLTSYNEQFF
d_call: TRBD2; v_call: TRBV19; cdr3_aa: CASRSGGYNEQFF
d_call: .; v_call: TRBV5-1; cdr3_aa: CASSLARLQPQHF
d_call: TRBD1; v_call: TRBV7-2; cdr3_aa: CASSLPGQGAGEQYF